This paragraph covers one TCR beta chain sequence. Unique molecular identifiers tagged the TCRbeta library. TCRdb redid the calling of the PCR reads with MiXCR, one entry per CDR3 protein. Of around 400,000 distinct CDR3 sequences detected, under 13% appear once; the ten largest clones hold 4.5% to 7%. This sample was taken from a study of T-cell reconstitution after alpha-beta-depleted transplantation in children. CDR3 size: 13 residues. V lost 4 bases to trimming and J lost 7 bases, with 8 bases between them. Germline loops: CDR1 LGHDT, CDR2 YNNKEL (reference sequence). This specimen was PBMCs from the stem cell graft donor, taken from the stem cell graft. This clonotype originated in a human donor who donated a stem cell graft to a child with acute myeloid leukemia. The chain is built from TRBV3-1 and TRBJ1-6; the D is unclear. CDR3 sequence: CASSPGRNSPLHF. As DNA, the CDR3 is TGTGCCAGCAGCCCCGGGAGGAATTCACCCCTCCACTTT. The variable domain in full, with the rest retrieved from reference TRBV3-1 and TRBJ1-6, is DTAVSQTPKYLVTQMGNDKSIKCEQNLGHDTMYWYKQDSKKFLKIMFSYNNKELIINETVPNRFSPKSPDKAHLNLHINSLELGDSAVYFCASSPGRNSPLHFGNGTRLTVT.